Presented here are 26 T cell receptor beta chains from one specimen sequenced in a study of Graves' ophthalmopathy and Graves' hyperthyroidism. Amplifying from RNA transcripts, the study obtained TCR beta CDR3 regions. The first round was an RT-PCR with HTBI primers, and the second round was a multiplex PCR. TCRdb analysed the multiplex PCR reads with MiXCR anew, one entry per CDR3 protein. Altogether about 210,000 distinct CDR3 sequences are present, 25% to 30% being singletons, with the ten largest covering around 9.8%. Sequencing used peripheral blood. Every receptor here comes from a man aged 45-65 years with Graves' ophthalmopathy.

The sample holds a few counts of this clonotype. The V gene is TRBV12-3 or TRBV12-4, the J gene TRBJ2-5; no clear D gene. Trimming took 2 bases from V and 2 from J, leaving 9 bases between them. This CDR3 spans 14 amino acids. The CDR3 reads CASSLPATQETQYF. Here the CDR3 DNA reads TGTGCCAGCAGTTTACCGGCGACTCAAGAGACCCAGTACTTC.

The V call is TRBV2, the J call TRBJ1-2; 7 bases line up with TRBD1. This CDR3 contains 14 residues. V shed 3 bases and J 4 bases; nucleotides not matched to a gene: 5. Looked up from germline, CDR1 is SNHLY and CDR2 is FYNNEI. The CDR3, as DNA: TGTGCCAGCAGTGACCCGACAGGGATCTATGGCTACACCTTC. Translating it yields CASSDPTGIYGYTF.

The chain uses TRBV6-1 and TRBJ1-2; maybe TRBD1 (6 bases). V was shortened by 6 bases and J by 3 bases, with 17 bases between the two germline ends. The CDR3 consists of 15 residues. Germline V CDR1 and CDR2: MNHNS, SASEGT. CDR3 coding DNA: TGTGCCAGCAGCAAAATGGGGGGACAACACTATGGCTACACCTTC. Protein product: CASSKMGGQHYGYTF.

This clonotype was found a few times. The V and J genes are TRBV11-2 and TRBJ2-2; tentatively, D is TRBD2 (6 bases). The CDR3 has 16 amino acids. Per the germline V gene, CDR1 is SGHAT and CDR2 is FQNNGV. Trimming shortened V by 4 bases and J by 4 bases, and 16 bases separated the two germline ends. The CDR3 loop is CASSSPFRGVTGELFF. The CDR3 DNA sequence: TGTGCCAGCAGCTCCCCCTTCCGCGGGGTCACCGGGGAGCTGTTTTTT.

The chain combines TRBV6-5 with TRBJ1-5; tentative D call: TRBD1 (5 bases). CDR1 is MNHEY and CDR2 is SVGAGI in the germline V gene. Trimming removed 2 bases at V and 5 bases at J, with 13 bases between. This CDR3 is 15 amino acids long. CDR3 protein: CASSYGQGPHQPQHF. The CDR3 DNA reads TGTGCCAGCAGTTACGGTCAGGGCCCACATCAGCCCCAGCATTTT.

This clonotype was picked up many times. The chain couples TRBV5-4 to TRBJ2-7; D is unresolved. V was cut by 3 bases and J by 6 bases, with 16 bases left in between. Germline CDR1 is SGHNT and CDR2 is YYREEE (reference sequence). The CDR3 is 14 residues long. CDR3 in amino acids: CASSSPGPGSEQYF. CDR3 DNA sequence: TGTGCCAGCAGCTCCCCCGGCCCGGGCAGCGAGCAGTACTTC.

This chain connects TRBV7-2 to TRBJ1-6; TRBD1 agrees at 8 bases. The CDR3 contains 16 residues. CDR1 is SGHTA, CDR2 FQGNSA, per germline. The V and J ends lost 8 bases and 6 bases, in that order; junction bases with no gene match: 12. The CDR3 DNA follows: TGTGCCAGCCTAACCCCCGGGACAGGCTTTAATTCACCCCTCCACTTT. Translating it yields CASLTPGTGFNSPLHF.

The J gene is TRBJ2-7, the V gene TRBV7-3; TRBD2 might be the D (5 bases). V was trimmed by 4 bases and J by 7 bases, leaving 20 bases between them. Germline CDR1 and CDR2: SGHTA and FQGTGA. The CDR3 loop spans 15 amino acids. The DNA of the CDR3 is TGTGCCAGCAGCTCGATTCCCGTCGGGGTAGGGGAGCAGTACTTC. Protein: CASSSIPVGVGEQYF.

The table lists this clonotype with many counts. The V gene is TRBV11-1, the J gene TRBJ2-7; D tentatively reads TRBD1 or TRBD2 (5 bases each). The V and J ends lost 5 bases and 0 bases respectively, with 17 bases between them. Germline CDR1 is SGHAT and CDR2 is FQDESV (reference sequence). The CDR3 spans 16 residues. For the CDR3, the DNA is TGTGCCAGCAGCCCCGGGACCCGGAGCGGCTCCTACGAGCAGTACTTC. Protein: CASSPGTRSGSYEQYF.

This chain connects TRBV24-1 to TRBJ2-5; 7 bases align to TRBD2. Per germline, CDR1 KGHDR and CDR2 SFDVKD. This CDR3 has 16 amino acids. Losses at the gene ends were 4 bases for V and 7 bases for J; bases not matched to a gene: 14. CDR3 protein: CATSESGAQRRGTQYF. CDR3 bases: TGTGCCACCAGTGAGAGCGGGGCCCAGCGTCGGGGGACCCAGTACTTC.

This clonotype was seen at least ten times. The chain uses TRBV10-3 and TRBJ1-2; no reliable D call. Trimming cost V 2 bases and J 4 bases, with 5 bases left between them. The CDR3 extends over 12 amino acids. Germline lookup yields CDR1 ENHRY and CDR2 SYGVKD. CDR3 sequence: CAISENGYGYTF. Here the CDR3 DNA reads TGTGCCATCAGTGAGAACGGCTATGGCTACACCTTC.

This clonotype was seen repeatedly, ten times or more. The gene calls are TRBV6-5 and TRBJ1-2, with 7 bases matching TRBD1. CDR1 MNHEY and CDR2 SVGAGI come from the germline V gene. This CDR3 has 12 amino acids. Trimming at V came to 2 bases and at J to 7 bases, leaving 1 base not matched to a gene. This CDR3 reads CASSYAGGGYTF. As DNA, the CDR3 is TGTGCCAGCAGTTACGCAGGGGGTGGCTACACCTTC.

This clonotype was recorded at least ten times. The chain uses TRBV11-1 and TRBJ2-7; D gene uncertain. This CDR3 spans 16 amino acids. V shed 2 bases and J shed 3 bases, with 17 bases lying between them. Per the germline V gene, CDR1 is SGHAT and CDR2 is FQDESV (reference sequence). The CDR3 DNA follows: TGTGCCAGCAGCTTAAATTTCATGGACGCCCACTACGAGCAGTACTTC. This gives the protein CASSLNFMDAHYEQYF.

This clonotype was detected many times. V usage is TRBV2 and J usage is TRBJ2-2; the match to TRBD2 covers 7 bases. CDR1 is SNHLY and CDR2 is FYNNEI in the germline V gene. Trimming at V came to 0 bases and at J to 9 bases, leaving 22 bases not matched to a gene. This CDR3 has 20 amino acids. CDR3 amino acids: CASSEALRPRTSAHGRELFF. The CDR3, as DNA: TGTGCCAGCAGTGAAGCGCTTCGGCCCCGGACTAGTGCCCATGGGAGGGAGCTGTTTTTT.

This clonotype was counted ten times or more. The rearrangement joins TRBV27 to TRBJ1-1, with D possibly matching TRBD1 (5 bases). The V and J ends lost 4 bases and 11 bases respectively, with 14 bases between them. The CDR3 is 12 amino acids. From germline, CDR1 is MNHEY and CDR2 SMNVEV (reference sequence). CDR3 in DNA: TGTGCCAGCAGTTCCGGGGGTACAAAGGCTTTCTTT. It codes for CASSSGGTKAFF.

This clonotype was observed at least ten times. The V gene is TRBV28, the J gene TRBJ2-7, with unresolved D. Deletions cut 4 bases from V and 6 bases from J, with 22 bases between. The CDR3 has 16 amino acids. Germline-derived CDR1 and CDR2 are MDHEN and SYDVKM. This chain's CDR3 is CASSSAIDTIPGEQYF. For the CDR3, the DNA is TGTGCCAGCAGTTCCGCGATAGACACCATACCGGGCGAGCAGTACTTC.

The CDR3 is CASSLTVVYEQYF. DNA of the CDR3: TGTGCCAGCAGCCTGACAGTTGTCTACGAGCAGTACTTC. The gene calls are TRBV12-3 or TRBV12-4 and TRBJ2-7, with TRBD1 as a possible D gene (5 bases). The CDR3 spans 13 residues. V lost 6 bases to trimming and J lost 3 bases, with 12 bases between them.

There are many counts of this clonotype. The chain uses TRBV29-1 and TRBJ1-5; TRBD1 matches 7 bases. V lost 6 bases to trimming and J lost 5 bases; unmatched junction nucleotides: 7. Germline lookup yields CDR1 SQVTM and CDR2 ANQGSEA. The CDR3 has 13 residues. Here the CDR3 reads CSVGDRLDQPQHF. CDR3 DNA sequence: TGCAGCGTCGGGGACAGACTCGATCAGCCCCAGCATTTT.

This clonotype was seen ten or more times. The CDR3 DNA reads TGTGCCAGCAGCGCAGCCACGCCGGAAGCTTTCTTT. Translated: CASSAATPEAFF. V and J are TRBV7-8 and TRBJ1-1; D is uncertain. CDR1 SGHVS and CDR2 FQNEAQ come from the germline V gene. Trimming left V 5 bases short and J 8 bases short, with 12 bases between. The CDR3 has 12 amino acids.

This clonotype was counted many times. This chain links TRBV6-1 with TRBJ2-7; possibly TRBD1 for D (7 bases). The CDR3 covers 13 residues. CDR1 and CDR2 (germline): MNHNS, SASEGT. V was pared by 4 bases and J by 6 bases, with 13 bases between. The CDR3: CASSGNRGGEQYF. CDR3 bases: TGTGCCAGCAGTGGGAACAGGGGAGGCGAGCAGTACTTC.

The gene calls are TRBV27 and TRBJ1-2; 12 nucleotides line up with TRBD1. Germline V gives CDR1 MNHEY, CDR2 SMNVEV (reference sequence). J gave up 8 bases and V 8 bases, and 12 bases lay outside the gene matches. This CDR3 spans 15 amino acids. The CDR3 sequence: CASRSGTGGARGYTF. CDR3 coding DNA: TGTGCCAGCCGTTCCGGGACAGGGGGCGCGAGGGGCTACACCTTC.

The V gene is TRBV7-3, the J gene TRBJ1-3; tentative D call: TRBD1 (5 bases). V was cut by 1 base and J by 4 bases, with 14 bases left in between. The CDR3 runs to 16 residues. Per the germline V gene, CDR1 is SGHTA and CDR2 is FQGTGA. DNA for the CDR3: TGTGCCAGCAGCTTAAAGGGCTCAGGGTCAGGAAACACCATATATTTT. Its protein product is CASSLKGSGSGNTIYF.

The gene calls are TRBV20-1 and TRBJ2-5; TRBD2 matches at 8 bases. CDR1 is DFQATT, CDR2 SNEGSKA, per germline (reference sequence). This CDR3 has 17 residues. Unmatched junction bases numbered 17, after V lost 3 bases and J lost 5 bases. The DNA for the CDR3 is TGCAGTGCTAGGTCCTTTGCGGGAGGCACCCGGGCGGAGACCCAGTACTTC. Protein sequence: CSARSFAGGTRAETQYF.

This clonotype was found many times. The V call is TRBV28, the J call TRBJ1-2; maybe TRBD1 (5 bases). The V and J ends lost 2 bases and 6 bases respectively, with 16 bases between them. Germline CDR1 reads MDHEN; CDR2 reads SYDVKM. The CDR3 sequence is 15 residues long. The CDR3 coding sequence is TGTGCCAGCAGTTTAGGGGGGGGAACTCTGGATGGCTACACCTTC. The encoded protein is CASSLGGGTLDGYTF.

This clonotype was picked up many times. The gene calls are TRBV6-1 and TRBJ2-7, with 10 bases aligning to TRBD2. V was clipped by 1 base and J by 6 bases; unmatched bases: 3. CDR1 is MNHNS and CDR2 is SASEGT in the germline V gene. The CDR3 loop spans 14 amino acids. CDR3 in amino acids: CASSEVLAGVEQYF. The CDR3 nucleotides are TGTGCCAGCAGTGAAGTCCTAGCGGGAGTCGAGCAGTACTTC.

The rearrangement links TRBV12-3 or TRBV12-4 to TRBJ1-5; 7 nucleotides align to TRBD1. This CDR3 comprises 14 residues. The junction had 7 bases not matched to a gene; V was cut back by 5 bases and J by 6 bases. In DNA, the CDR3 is TGTGCCAGCAGTCAGGGGACAGTTCGTCAGCCCCAGCATTTT. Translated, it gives CASSQGTVRQPQHF.